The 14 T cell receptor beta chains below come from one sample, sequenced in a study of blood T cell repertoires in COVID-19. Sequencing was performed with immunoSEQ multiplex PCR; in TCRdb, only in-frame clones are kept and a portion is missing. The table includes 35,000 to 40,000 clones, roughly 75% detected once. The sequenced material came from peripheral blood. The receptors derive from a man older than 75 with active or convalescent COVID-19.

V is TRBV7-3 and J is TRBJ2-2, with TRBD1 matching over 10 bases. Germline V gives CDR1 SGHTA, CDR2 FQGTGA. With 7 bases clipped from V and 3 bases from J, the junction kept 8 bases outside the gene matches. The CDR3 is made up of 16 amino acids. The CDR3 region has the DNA TGTGCCAGCACCCCCGGGGGGACAGGGGACACCGGGGAGCTGTTTTTT. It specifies CASTPGGTGDTGELFF.

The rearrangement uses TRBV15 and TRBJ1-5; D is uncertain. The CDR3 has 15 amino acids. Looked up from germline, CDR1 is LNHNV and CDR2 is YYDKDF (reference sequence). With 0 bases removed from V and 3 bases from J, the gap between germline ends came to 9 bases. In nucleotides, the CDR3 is TGTGCCACCAGCAGAGATAGAGTCCTCAATCAGCCCCAGCATTTT. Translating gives CATSRDRVLNQPQHF.

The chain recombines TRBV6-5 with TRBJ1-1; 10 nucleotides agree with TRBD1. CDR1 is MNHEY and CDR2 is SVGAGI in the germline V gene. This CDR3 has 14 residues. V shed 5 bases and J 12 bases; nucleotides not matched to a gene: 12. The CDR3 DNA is TGTGCCAGCAGTCCCTACGGACAGGGGGGAGAGTCTTTCTTT. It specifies CASSPYGQGGESFF.

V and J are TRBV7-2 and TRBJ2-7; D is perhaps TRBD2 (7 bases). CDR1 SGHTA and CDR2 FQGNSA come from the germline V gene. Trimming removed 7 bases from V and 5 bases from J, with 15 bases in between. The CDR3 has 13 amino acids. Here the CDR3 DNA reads TGTGCCAGCATCATGGGGGGGGGCGACGAGCAGTACTTC. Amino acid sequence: CASIMGGGDEQYF.

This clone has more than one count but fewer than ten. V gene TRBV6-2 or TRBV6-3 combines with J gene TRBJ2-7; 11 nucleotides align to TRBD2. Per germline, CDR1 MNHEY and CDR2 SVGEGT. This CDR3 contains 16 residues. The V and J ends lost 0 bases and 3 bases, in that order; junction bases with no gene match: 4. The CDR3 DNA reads TGTGCCAGCAGTTACTCGAAACTAGCGGGAGACTACGAGCAGTACTTC. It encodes CASSYSKLAGDYEQYF.

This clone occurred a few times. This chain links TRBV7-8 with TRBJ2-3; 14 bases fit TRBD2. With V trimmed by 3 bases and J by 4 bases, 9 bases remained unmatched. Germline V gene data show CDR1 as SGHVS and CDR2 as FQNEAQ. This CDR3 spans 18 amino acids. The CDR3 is CASSFHKTSGRAPDTQYF. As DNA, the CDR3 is TGTGCCAGCAGCTTCCACAAGACTAGCGGGAGGGCCCCAGATACGCAGTATTTT.

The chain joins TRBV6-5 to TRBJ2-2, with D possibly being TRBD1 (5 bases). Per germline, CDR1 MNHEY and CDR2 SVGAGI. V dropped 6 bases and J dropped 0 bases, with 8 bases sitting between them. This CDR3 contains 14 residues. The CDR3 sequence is CASRRTSNTGELFF. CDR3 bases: TGTGCCAGCAGACGGACATCGAACACCGGGGAGCTGTTTTTT.

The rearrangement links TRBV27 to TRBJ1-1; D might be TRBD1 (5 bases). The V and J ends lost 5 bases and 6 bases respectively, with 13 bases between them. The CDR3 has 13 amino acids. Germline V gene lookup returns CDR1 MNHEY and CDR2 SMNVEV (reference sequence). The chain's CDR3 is CASSRGYPPEAFF. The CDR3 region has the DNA TGTGCCAGCAGTAGGGGCTATCCCCCTGAAGCTTTCTTT.

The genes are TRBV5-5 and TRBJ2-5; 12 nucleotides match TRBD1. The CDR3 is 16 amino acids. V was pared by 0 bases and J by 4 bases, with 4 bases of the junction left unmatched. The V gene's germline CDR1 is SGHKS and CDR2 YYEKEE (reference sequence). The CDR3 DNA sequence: TGTGCCAGCAGCTTGGAGGGGACAGGGGGCCGAGAGACCCAGTACTTC. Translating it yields CASSLEGTGGRETQYF.

The CDR3 region has the DNA TGTGCCAGCAGCCCGTCGGGCAATGAGCAGTTCTTC. It translates to CASSPSGNEQFF. V is TRBV4-2 and J is TRBJ2-1, with no clear D. The germline CDR1 and CDR2 sequences are LGHNA and YNFKEQ. The CDR3 has 12 amino acids. V lost 4 bases and J lost 6, with 7 bases in between.

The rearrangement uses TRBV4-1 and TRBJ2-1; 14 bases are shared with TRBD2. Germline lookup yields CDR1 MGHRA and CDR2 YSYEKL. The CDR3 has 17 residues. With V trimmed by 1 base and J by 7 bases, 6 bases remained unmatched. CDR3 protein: CASSQVRGTSGSNEQFF. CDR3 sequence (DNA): TGCGCCAGCAGCCAAGTTCGGGGGACTAGCGGGAGTAATGAGCAGTTCTTC.

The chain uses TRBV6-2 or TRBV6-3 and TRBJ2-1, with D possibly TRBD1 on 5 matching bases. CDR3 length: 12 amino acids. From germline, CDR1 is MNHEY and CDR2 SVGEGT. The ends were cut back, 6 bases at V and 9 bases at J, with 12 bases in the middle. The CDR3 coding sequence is TGTGCCAGCAGCCCTCCAGGGCTTGAGCAGTTCTTC. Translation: CASSPPGLEQFF.

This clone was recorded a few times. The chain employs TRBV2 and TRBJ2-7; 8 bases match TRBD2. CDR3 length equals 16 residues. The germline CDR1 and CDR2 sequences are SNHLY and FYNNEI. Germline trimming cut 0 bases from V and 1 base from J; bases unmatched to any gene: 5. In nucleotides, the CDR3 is TGTGCCAGCAGTGAAGCGGGGCGCGGGAGGTCCTACGAGCAGTACTTC. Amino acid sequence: CASSEAGRGRSYEQYF.

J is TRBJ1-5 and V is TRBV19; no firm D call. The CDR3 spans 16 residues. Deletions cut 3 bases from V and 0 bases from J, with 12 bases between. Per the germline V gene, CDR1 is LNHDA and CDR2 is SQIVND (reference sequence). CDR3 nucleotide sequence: TGTGCCAGTAGTATGCAGGATAAATATAGCAATCAGCCCCAGCATTTT. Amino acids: CASSMQDKYSNQPQHF.